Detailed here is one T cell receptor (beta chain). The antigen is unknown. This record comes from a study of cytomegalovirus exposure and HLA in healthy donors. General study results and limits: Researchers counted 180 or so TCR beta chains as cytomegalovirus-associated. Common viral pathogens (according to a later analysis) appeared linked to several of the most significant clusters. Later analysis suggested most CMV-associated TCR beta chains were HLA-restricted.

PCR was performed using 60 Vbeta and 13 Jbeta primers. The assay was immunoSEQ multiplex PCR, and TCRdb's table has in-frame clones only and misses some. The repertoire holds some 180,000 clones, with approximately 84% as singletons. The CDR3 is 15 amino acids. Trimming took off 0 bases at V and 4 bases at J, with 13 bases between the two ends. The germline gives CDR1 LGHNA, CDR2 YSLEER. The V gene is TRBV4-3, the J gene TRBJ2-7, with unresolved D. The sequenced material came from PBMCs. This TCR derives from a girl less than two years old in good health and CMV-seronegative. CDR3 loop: CASSQEPPPSYEQYF. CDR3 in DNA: TGCGCCAGCAGCCAAGAACCCCCTCCTAGTTACGAGCAGTACTTC.